This is a list of T cell receptor beta chains from one sample in a study of CD8 T cells in Susac syndrome. TCRdb re-called the immunoSEQ multiplex PCR reads through MiXCR, storing one row per CDR3 protein. The profile covers about 210,000 distinct CDR3 sequences, with approximately 95% appearing a single time and 0.082% taken by the ten largest. Source material: CD4+ T cells from PBMCs. The receptors here all came from a human donor with multiple sclerosis. The CDR3 runs from the conserved cysteine through the conserved F or W. A D gene is named only where the DNA matches it firmly. Some rows mark clone size as missing; the rest say once, few, many or name a class of expanded clone.

>.|13|.|TRBV3-1|TRBJ2-7
CASSQRGPYEQYF
TGTGCCAGCAGCCAACGGGGCCCCTACGAGCAGTACTTC
>.|14|.|TRBV2|TRBJ2-3
CVLTRTDNTDTQYF
TGTGTCTTAACTCGGACCGATAACACAGATACGCAGTATTTT
>.|15|.|TRBV6-5|TRBJ1-6
CASSSNPKPNSPLHF
TGTGCCAGCAGTTCTAATCCAAAGCCCAATTCACCCCTCCACTTT
>.|15|.|TRBV15|TRBJ2-1
CATSSMIAAHNEQFF
TGTGCCACCAGCAGTATGATAGCGGCCCACAATGAGCAGTTCTTC
>.|14|.|TRBV5-1|TRBJ1-4
CASSLQQFNEKLFF
TGCGCCAGCAGCTTGCAACAGTTTAATGAAAAACTGTTTTTT
>.|10|.|TRBV2|TRBJ2-5
CASSEVTQYF
TGTGCCAGCAGTGAAGTGACCCAGTACTTC
>.|15|.|TRBV4-2|TRBJ2-3
CASSRRWDGTDTQYF
TGTGCCAGCAGCCGTCGCTGGGATGGAACAGATACGCAGTATTTT
>.|15|TRBD1|TRBV3-1|TRBJ1-3
CASSPGTGTGNTIYF
TGTGCCAGCAGCCCCGGGACAGGGACTGGAAACACCATATATTTT
>.|15|.|TRBV24-1|TRBJ2-3
CATSDQRVDADTQYF
TGTGCCACCAGTGATCAGAGGGTCGACGCAGATACGCAGTATTTT
>once|13|.|TRBV29-1|TRBJ1-5
CSVGAGVRQPQHF
TGCAGCGTTGGGGCGGGGGTTAGGCAGCCCCAGCATTTT
>.|16|.|TRBV29-1|TRBJ1-2
CSVEGDQGSPLYGYTF
TGCAGCGTTGAAGGTGATCAGGGTTCCCCTCTCTATGGCTACACCTTC
>.|14|.|TRBV29-1|TRBJ1-3
CSVGTTGRGNTIYF
TGCAGCGTCGGCACCACAGGGCGAGGAAACACCATATATTTT
>.|14|TRBD2|TRBV20-1|TRBJ2-2
CSARLAGTTGELFF
TGCAGTGCTAGACTAGCGGGAACCACCGGGGAGCTGTTTTTT
>.|12|.|TRBV29-1|TRBJ1-1
CSVIGRVRGTFF
TGCAGCGTAATCGGTAGGGTCCGGGGGACTTTCTTT
>.|14|TRBD1|TRBV7-2|TRBJ2-1
CASRRDRRYNEQFF
TGTGCCAGCAGACGGGACAGGCGATACAATGAGCAGTTCTTC
>.|15|.|TRBV6-2/TRBV6-3|TRBJ1-1
CASREYSAMNTEAFF
TGTGCCAGCAGAGAATACAGTGCCATGAACACTGAAGCTTTCTTT
>.|14|.|TRBV5-4|TRBJ1-1
CACHDPRTEAEAFF
TGTGCCTGCCACGATCCTCGGACAGAAGCTGAAGCTTTCTTT
>.|14|.|TRBV14|TRBJ2-1
CASSQEVGANEQFF
TGTGCCAGCAGCCAAGAAGTAGGCGCAAATGAGCAGTTCTTC
>.|17|TRBD2|TRBV20-1|TRBJ2-3
CSARVVGRGVSTDTQYF
TGCAGTGCTAGAGTCGTTGGGCGGGGGGTTAGCACAGATACGCAGTATTTT
>.|14|TRBD1|TRBV2|TRBJ1-1
CASSQGAFGTEAFF
TGTGCCAGCTCCCAGGGGGCCTTTGGCACTGAAGCTTTCTTT
>.|12|TRBD2|TRBV20-1|TRBJ2-1
CSAAAGVGEQFF
TGCAGTGCGGCTGCGGGGGTAGGTGAGCAGTTCTTC
>.|16|.|TRBV9|TRBJ2-1
CASSERAGTSYNEQFF
TGTGCCAGCAGTGAGAGGGCCGGGACTTCGTACAATGAGCAGTTCTTC
>.|14|TRBD2|TRBV6-5|TRBJ2-1
CASSRTRPGGEQFF
TGTGCCAGCAGTAGGACTAGGCCCGGGGGTGAGCAGTTCTTC
>.|15|TRBD1|TRBV25-1|TRBJ2-3
CASSEAGQAADTQYF
TGTGCCAGCAGTGAGGCCGGACAGGCTGCGGATACGCAGTATTTT
>.|13|.|TRBV30|TRBJ1-5
CAWSWDSNQPQHF
TGTGCCTGGAGTTGGGATAGCAATCAGCCCCAGCATTTT
>.|16|.|TRBV5-1|TRBJ2-5
CASVKGAGGGGETQYF
TGCGCCAGCGTCAAAGGAGCTGGAGGGGGCGGCGAGACCCAGTACTTC
>.|17|TRBD2|TRBV11-2|TRBJ2-5
CASSLDRSSGNVETQYF
TGTGCCAGCAGCTTAGATCGGTCTAGCGGGAATGTGGAGACCCAGTACTTC
>.|16|.|TRBV3-1|TRBJ2-3
CASSAEPIIYTDTQYF
TGTGCCAGCAGCGCAGAACCGATTATCTACACAGATACGCAGTATTTT
>once|16|TRBD2|TRBV18|TRBJ2-3
CASSPPGGGAADTQYF
TGTGCCAGCTCACCACCGGGCGGGGGGGCCGCAGATACGCAGTATTTT
>.|14|.|TRBV12-3/TRBV12-4|TRBJ1-2
CASSLLGVDYGYTF
TGTGCCAGCAGTTTGTTGGGGGTGGACTATGGCTACACCTTC
>.|14|.|TRBV29-1|TRBJ1-1
CSVGIAPTYTEAFF
TGCAGCGTTGGTATTGCCCCCACGTATACTGAAGCTTTCTTT
>.|18|TRBD1|TRBV15|TRBJ1-2
CATSRGLGQGTLGYGYTF
TGTGCCACCAGCAGAGGACTGGGACAGGGGACCTTAGGCTATGGCTACACCTTC
>.|15|TRBD1|TRBV4-2|TRBJ2-7
CASSQAGTGSSEQYF
TGTGCCAGCAGCCAAGCCGGGACAGGGTCCTCCGAGCAGTACTTC
>.|14|.|TRBV29-1|TRBJ2-3
CSVEAGAQTDTQYF
TGCAGCGTTGAGGCGGGGGCGCAGACAGATACGCAGTATTTT